These 5 T cell receptor beta chains were all obtained from the same sample, sequenced in a study of shared clonotypes between healthy human individuals (dated by TCRdb to the early 2020s). Receptor libraries were prepared by the immunoSEQ multiplex PCR assay. In TCRdb, the immuneACCESS table is reduced to in-frame sequences with V and J assigned. These tables do not hold every clone; where another copy was compared, an unresolved V gene accounts for under half, and the others remain unexplained. Recorded for this sample are about 2.1 million clones; around 93% of them occurred a single time. Of the sample, approximately 1.7% falls within the top ten clones. For the CD8 naive samples, CD45RO-negative cells were positively selected for CCR7, yielding a CD45RA+CCR7+ population from which TemRA cells were excluded. Sequencing input: naive CD8+ T cells from PBMCs. What the cell subset or site label conveys for this sample: CD45RA+CCR7+. The receptors stem from a man younger than 35 in good health. Some clones in this sample may be carry-over from other donors' samples.

The CDR3 sequence: CASRGDETSPDTQYF. In DNA, the CDR3 is TGTGCCAGCAGGGGGGACGAGACTTCTCCAGATACGCAGTATTTT. V is TRBV11-2 and J is TRBJ2-3, with D tentatively TRBD1 or TRBD2 (5 bases each). Between the trimmed V and J ends, which lost 6 bases and 4 bases, there was a span of 17 bases. Germline V gives CDR1 SGHAT, CDR2 FQNNGV. This CDR3 region has 15 residues.

The V gene is TRBV27, the J gene TRBJ2-5; the D gene is possibly TRBD1 (5 bases). V lost 8 bases to trimming and J lost 4 bases, with 14 bases between them. The germline V gene encodes CDR1 MNHEY and CDR2 SMNVEV (reference sequence). The CDR3 is 13 amino acids. CDR3 sequence (DNA): TGTGCCAGCCGTGGGGCACACTTAGAGACCCAGTACTTC. It translates to CASRGAHLETQYF.

Notes on this clone: Other DNA sequences in this sample translate to the same CDR3. This sequence joins TRBV5-1 and TRBJ1-5, with 10 bases matching TRBD1. CDR1 and CDR2 from the germline V gene are SGHRS and YFSETQ. The CDR3 sequence is 14 residues long. V was pared by 3 bases and J by 4 bases, with 1 base of the junction left unmatched. The CDR3 here is CASSWTGGNQPQHF. The CDR3 DNA follows: TGCGCCAGCAGCTGGACAGGGGGAAATCAGCCCCAGCATTTT. Filled out from reference TRBV5-1 and TRBJ1-5, the complete variable domain reads KAGVTQTPRYLIKTRGQQVTLSCSPISGHRSVSWYQQTPGQGLQFLFEYFSETQRNKGNFPGRFSGRQFSNSRSEMNVSTLELGDSALYLCASSWTGGNQPQHFGDGTRLSIL.

The genes are TRBV2 and TRBJ2-7; 7 nucleotides line up with TRBD2. The CDR3 has 13 amino acids. CDR1 is SNHLY, CDR2 FYNNEI, per germline. With 7 bases clipped from V and 4 bases from J, the junction kept 7 bases outside the gene matches. In DNA form, the CDR3 reads TGTGCCAGCAAGAGCGGGACCTTTTACGAGCAGTACTTC. It codes for CASKSGTFYEQYF. Drawing the rest from reference TRBV2 and TRBJ2-7, the complete variable domain is EPEVTQTPSHQVTQMGQEVILRCVPISNHLYFYWYRQILGQKVEFLVSFYNNEISEKSEIFDDQFSVERPDGSNFTLKIRSTKLEDSAMYFCASKSGTFYEQYFGPGTRLTVT.

CDR3 nucleotides: TGTGCCAGCAGCAAAGTCTGTCCTAGCGGGAGAAACCACGAGCAGTACTTC. Translated: CASSKVCPSGRNHEQYF. This chain connects TRBV21-1 to TRBJ2-7; the D segment call TRBD2 is taken from the table without a DNA check. TRBV21-1 is a pseudogene. The CDR3 runs to 17 residues.